These 27 T cell receptor beta chains originate from one sample sequenced in a study of blood T cell repertoires in COVID-19. Method: immunoSEQ multiplex PCR; TCRdb's copy keeps in-frame clones and lacks some. This repertoire shows around 130,000 clones, approximately 80% found once; its top ten account for around an eighth. Sample: peripheral blood. The receptors come from a human donor in a cohort sampled during active COVID-19.

The rearrangement links TRBV5-4 to TRBJ2-7; 10 bases are a match to TRBD1. The V segment lost 1 base and the J segment 4 bases; nucleotides outside the gene matches: 2. CDR3 size: 14 residues. The germline CDR1 and CDR2 sequences are SGHNT and YYREEE (reference sequence). This chain's CDR3 is CASSLSGQGYEQYF. CDR3 coding DNA: TGTGCCAGCAGCTTGTCGGGACAGGGGTACGAGCAGTACTTC.

The chain carries TRBV9 and TRBJ2-6, with D maybe TRBD1 (5 bases). CDR1 is SGDLS, CDR2 YYNGEE, per germline. The CDR3 contains 18 residues. The V end lost 3 bases, the J end lost 2 bases, and 18 bases lay between the germline ends. The CDR3 DNA is TGTGCCAGCAGCGCAGGGAAGAGCCAAAAAGCTGGGGCCAACGTCCTGACTTTC. This gives the protein CASSAGKSQKAGANVLTF. Complete variable domain (other parts from reference TRBV9 and TRBJ2-6): DSGVTQTPKHLITATGQRVTLRCSPRSGDLSVYWYQQSLDQGLQFLIQYYNGEERAKGNILERFSAQQFPDLHSELNLSSLELGDSALYFCASSAGKSQKAGANVLTFGAGSRLTVL.

The chain joins TRBV7-2 to TRBJ1-2; the D is unclear. This CDR3 is built from 12 residues. Germline lookup yields CDR1 SGHTA and CDR2 FQGNSA. The CDR3 sequence is CATYRNSNGYTF. In nucleotides, the CDR3 is TGTGCTACTTACCGTAATTCAAATGGCTACACCTTC.

The rearrangement joins TRBV19 to TRBJ1-2; D is possibly TRBD1 (6 bases). Trimming took 0 bases from V and 2 from J, leaving 13 bases between them. The CDR3 contains 16 residues. Germline V lookup: CDR1 LNHDA, CDR2 SQIVND (reference sequence). The CDR3 reads CASSIDRQGRNYGYTF. The CDR3 region has the DNA TGTGCCAGTAGTATAGATAGGCAGGGGCGCAACTATGGCTACACCTTC.

The rearrangement links TRBV6-6 to TRBJ1-2; D might be TRBD1 (6 bases). V dropped 4 bases and J dropped 9 bases, with 18 bases sitting between them. CDR3 length: 14 residues. Germline V gene data show CDR1 as MNHNY and CDR2 as SVGAGI (reference sequence). The chain's CDR3 is CASSSSDSTGSYTF. The DNA of the CDR3 is TGTGCCAGCAGTTCCTCAGACTCCACAGGGAGCTACACCTTC.

This clone came up a few times. The J gene is TRBJ1-2, the V gene TRBV6-6; unclear D gene. In germline, CDR1 is MNHNY, CDR2 SVGAGI (reference sequence). This CDR3 has 13 residues. Trimming shortened V by 7 bases and J by 5 bases, and 14 bases separated the two germline ends. The DNA for the CDR3 is TGTGCCAGCAACCCTCCGGGGTCATATGGCTACACCTTC. This encodes CASNPPGSYGYTF.

V and J are TRBV10-3 and TRBJ2-7; 8 bases align to TRBD2. CDR1 ENHRY and CDR2 SYGVKD come from the germline V gene. V lost 3 bases and J lost 2; bases outside the gene matches: 9. This CDR3 region has 16 residues. The CDR3 DNA follows: TGTGCCATCAGTGAAGGGGGAAAGACTAGCGCCTACGAGCAGTACTTC. This encodes CAISEGGKTSAYEQYF.

V is TRBV6-2 or TRBV6-3 and J is TRBJ2-7, with TRBD1 matching 9 bases. Per germline, CDR1 MNHEY and CDR2 SVGEGT. The CDR3 covers 14 residues. V lost 5 bases to trimming and J lost 2 bases; unmatched junction nucleotides: 4. The chain's CDR3 is CASSGQGWAYEQYF. CDR3 DNA: TGTGCCAGCAGTGGACAGGGGTGGGCCTACGAGCAGTACTTC.

The V call is TRBV11-2, the J call TRBJ2-7, with 10 bases lining up with TRBD1. This CDR3 is built from 15 residues. V shed 1 base, J shed 4 bases, and the junction held 4 bases outside the gene matches. Germline CDR1 and CDR2: SGHAT and FQNNGV. The CDR3: CASSLGGQGLYEQYF. In DNA, the CDR3 is TGTGCCAGCAGCTTAGGGGGACAGGGGTTATACGAGCAGTACTTC.

The rearrangement links TRBV6-5 to TRBJ2-5; possible D gene TRBD2, 6 bases. V lost 6 bases, J lost 0 bases, and 8 bases lay in between. Germline V gene sequence: CDR1 MNHEY, CDR2 SVGAGI. The CDR3 has 13 residues. Here the CDR3 DNA reads TGTGCCAGCAGAAGGGACTACCAAGAGACCCAGTACTTC. Translating gives CASRRDYQETQYF.

V usage is TRBV2 and J usage is TRBJ2-4; 9 bases agree with TRBD1. Germline V lookup: CDR1 SNHLY, CDR2 FYNNEI. Losses at the gene ends were 3 bases for V and 5 bases for J; bases not matched to a gene: 2. The CDR3 totals 14 residues. CDR3 bases: TGTGCCAGCAGTGACCGGACAGGGGAAAACATTCAGTACTTC. It translates to CASSDRTGENIQYF.

This chain connects TRBV6-5 to TRBJ1-6, with 9 bases matching TRBD1. V dropped 10 bases and J dropped 5; count of bases not matched to a gene: 6. Germline V gives CDR1 MNHEY, CDR2 SVGAGI. The CDR3 consists of 14 residues. The CDR3 reads CATNRGHNNSPLHF. The CDR3 DNA follows: TGTGCCACAAACAGGGGGCATAATAATTCACCCCTCCACTTT.

CDR3 sequence reads: CASSVAHRASTDTQYF. The CDR3 DNA reads TGTGCCAGCAGCGTAGCCCACAGGGCTAGCACAGATACGCAGTATTTT. This chain connects TRBV9 to TRBJ2-3, with a possible D match to TRBD1 (6 bases). CDR1 is SGDLS and CDR2 is YYNGEE in the germline V gene. V was cut by 0 bases and J by 0 bases, with 11 bases left in between. The CDR3 is 16 residues long.

The rearrangement joins TRBV6-6 to TRBJ2-3, with a tentative D call TRBD1 (6 bases). Germline values: CDR1 MNHNY, CDR2 SVGAGI (reference sequence). Deletions cut 0 bases from V and 5 bases from J, with 12 bases between. This CDR3 contains 15 residues. The CDR3 loop reads CASSYSSGVVDTQYF. In DNA, the CDR3 is TGTGCCAGCAGTTACTCTTCAGGGGTGGTAGATACGCAGTATTTT.

V usage is TRBV5-1 and J usage is TRBJ2-6, with 7 bases fitting TRBD1. With V trimmed by 7 bases and J by 0 bases, 4 bases remained unmatched. The length of the CDR3 is 15 residues. The germline V gene encodes CDR1 SGHRS and CDR2 YFSETQ. CDR3 sequence reads: CASGTESSGANVLTF. DNA of the CDR3: TGCGCCAGCGGGACAGAGAGCTCTGGGGCCAACGTCCTGACTTTC. Together with reference TRBV5-1 and TRBJ2-6, the CDR3 gives the full variable domain: KAGVTQTPRYLIKTRGQQVTLSCSPISGHRSVSWYQQTPGQGLQFLFEYFSETQRNKGNFPGRFSGRQFSNSRSEMNVSTLELGDSALYLCASGTESSGANVLTFGAGSRLTVL.

The rearrangement links TRBV5-1 to TRBJ2-1; TRBD1 aligns across 7 bases. The CDR3 sequence is 15 residues long. Trimming cost V 0 bases and J 7 bases; bases outside gene matches: 7. In germline, CDR1 is SGHRS, CDR2 YFSETQ. CDR3: CASSLEAAGGNEQFF. CDR3 in DNA: TGCGCCAGCAGCTTGGAAGCAGCAGGGGGAAATGAGCAGTTCTTC.

The rearrangement uses TRBV19 and TRBJ2-1, with a weak D call TRBD1 (5 bases). CDR1 is LNHDA and CDR2 is SQIVND in the germline V gene (reference sequence). The CDR3 has 16 amino acids. Trimming took 2 bases from V and 0 from J, leaving 11 bases between them. This CDR3 is CASSIWVDSSYNEQFF. Here the CDR3 DNA reads TGTGCCAGTAGTATATGGGTCGACAGCTCCTACAATGAGCAGTTCTTC.

The chain is built from TRBV9 and TRBJ2-1, with 9 bases aligning to TRBD2. CDR1 SGDLS and CDR2 YYNGEE come from the germline V gene. V shed 0 bases, J shed 8 bases, and the junction held 6 bases outside the gene matches. This CDR3 region has 15 residues. The CDR3 DNA follows: TGTGCCAGCAGCGTAGTTGCGGGGGGGCCCGATGAGCAGTTCTTC. Translation gives CASSVVAGGPDEQFF.

V is TRBV5-6 and J is TRBJ2-7; 9 bases are a match to TRBD1. The CDR3 totals 14 residues. CDR1 SGHDT and CDR2 YYEEEE come from the germline V gene. The V gene end was trimmed by 5 bases and the J gene end by 2 bases; junction bases not matched to a gene: 5. The CDR3 nucleotides are TGTGCCAGCAGGTCGGGACAGGGAACCTACGAGCAGTACTTC. This encodes CASRSGQGTYEQYF.

This chain joins TRBV5-1 and TRBJ2-3; 7 bases match TRBD1. This CDR3 spans 16 amino acids. V gave up 4 bases and J gave up 0 bases; unmatched junction bases: 8. The V gene's germline CDR1 is SGHRS and CDR2 YFSETQ. The DNA for the CDR3 is TGCGCCAGCAGCACAGATCAGGGGGTCAGCACAGATACGCAGTATTTT. Protein sequence: CASSTDQGVSTDTQYF.

This chain connects TRBV20-1 to TRBJ2-5; D unclear. Trimming removed 5 bases at V and 2 bases at J, with 3 bases between. The CDR3 is made up of 10 amino acids. CDR1 is DFQATT and CDR2 is SNEGSKA in the germline V gene (reference sequence). The CDR3 DNA reads TGCAGTGCTGTACAAGAGACCCAGTACTTC. This encodes CSAVQETQYF.

The chain couples TRBV6-5 to TRBJ1-6; 7 positions match TRBD1. The CDR3 covers 15 residues. The germline V gene has CDR1 MNHEY and CDR2 SVGAGI. With V trimmed by 6 bases and J by 8 bases, 10 bases remained unmatched. The CDR3 DNA is TGTGCCAGCAGGGGTTCACAGGGGATGCATTCACCCCTCCACTTT. Amino acids: CASRGSQGMHSPLHF.

The chain couples TRBV7-9 to TRBJ2-7; no clear D gene. V was clipped by 4 bases and J by 3 bases, with 7 bases between them. This CDR3 is built from 12 residues. Germline V gene lookup returns CDR1 SEHNR and CDR2 FQNEAQ (reference sequence). CDR3 sequence reads: CASSSMSYEQYF. In nucleotides, the CDR3 is TGTGCCAGCAGCTCGATGAGCTACGAGCAGTACTTC.

This chain uses TRBV7-9 with TRBJ1-4; 10 bases align to TRBD1. Trimming removed 5 bases from V and 8 bases from J; junction bases left unmatched: 5. The CDR3 is 14 amino acids. The germline V gene encodes CDR1 SEHNR and CDR2 FQNEAQ (reference sequence). The CDR3 region is CASSLGTGVEKLFF. CDR3 coding DNA: TGTGCCAGCAGCCTCGGGACAGGGGTCGAAAAACTGTTTTTT.

As to this clone: The identical CDR3 is also encoded by other nucleotide sequences in the sample. V usage is TRBV5-1 and J usage is TRBJ1-1; 8 bases are a match to TRBD1. The CDR3 is 15 amino acids. Germline lookup yields CDR1 SGHRS and CDR2 YFSETQ. The ends lost 0 bases at V and 1 base at J; junction bases unmatched: 2. Written as DNA, the CDR3 is TGCGCCAGCAGCTTGGACGGACAGGGGAACACTGAAGCTTTCTTT. Translated, it gives CASSLDGQGNTEAFF.

V usage is TRBV5-4 and J usage is TRBJ2-1; D gene unclear. CDR1 and CDR2 (germline): SGHNT, YYREEE (reference sequence). The CDR3 loop spans 15 amino acids. Deletions cut 2 bases from V and 3 bases from J, with 12 bases between. The CDR3 nucleotides read TGTGCCAGCAGCTTACACTCGTCGGGCTACAATGAGCAGTTCTTC. Protein sequence: CASSLHSSGYNEQFF.

The rearrangement joins TRBV5-6 to TRBJ2-7, with a tentative D call TRBD2 (5 bases). Germline assignment: CDR1 SGHDT and CDR2 YYEEEE. The CDR3 has 12 amino acids. Trimming cost V 4 bases and J 6 bases, with 11 bases left between them. CDR3 region: CASSRGGFEQYF. CDR3 coding DNA: TGTGCCAGCAGCCGTGGCGGGTTCGAGCAGTACTTC.